One sample yielded the 21 T cell receptor beta chains listed below, sequenced in a study of blood T cell repertoires in COVID-19. Using immunoSEQ multiplex PCR, the repertoire was profiled, and TCRdb retains in-frame clones only, with some absent. This sample has 300,000 to 350,000 clones, with about 90% found just once. Sequenced material: PBMCs or T cells enriched from blood (not recorded which). Receptors were obtained from a woman aged 25 to 39 who had recovered from COVID-19.

The chain couples TRBV28 to TRBJ1-4; 10 nucleotides agree with TRBD1. CDR1 and CDR2 from the germline V gene are MDHEN and SYDVKM. This CDR3 is built from 15 residues. The V and J ends lost 6 bases and 6 bases, in that order; junction bases with no gene match: 7. CDR3: CASSSEGQGHEKLFF. The CDR3 DNA reads TGTGCCAGCAGCTCCGAGGGACAGGGGCATGAAAAACTGTTTTTT.

The V gene is TRBV3-1 (or the pseudogene TRBV3-2), the J gene TRBJ2-7, with TRBD2 matching over 11 bases. Germline V gene sequence: CDR1 LGHDT, CDR2 YNNKEL (reference sequence). CDR3 length: 18 residues. V gave up 1 base and J gave up 5 bases; unmatched junction bases: 13. DNA of the CDR3: TGTGCCAGCAGCCAAGGTAGCCTAGCGGGGGGCTATCGGGACGAGCAGTACTTC. Its protein product is CASSQGSLAGGYRDEQYF.

The V gene is TRBV14, the J gene TRBJ1-1; TRBD1 might be the D (5 bases). The V and J ends lost 1 base and 11 bases respectively, with 14 bases between them. Germline-derived CDR1 and CDR2 are SGHDN and FVKESK. The CDR3 spans 13 residues. The CDR3 loop reads CASSQGGARSAFF. The DNA of the CDR3 is TGTGCCAGCAGCCAAGGTGGGGCACGGTCTGCTTTCTTT. The full variable domain, with the rest looked up from reference TRBV14 and TRBJ1-1, is EAGVTQFPSHSVIEKGQTVTLRCDPISGHDNLYWYRRVMGKEIKFLLHFVKESKQDESGMPNNRFLAERTGGTYSTLKVQPAELEDSGVYFCASSQGGARSAFFGQGTRLTVV.

The chain links TRBV5-6 to TRBJ2-3, with a tentative D call TRBD1 (6 bases). Germline values: CDR1 SGHDT, CDR2 YYEEEE. V lost 4 bases and J 5 bases, leaving 20 bases between the germline ends. The CDR3 is 16 residues long. The DNA of the CDR3 is TGTGCCAGCAGCAATCGACAGGTCACGTCGCTAGATACGCAGTATTTT. Protein sequence: CASSNRQVTSLDTQYF. The full variable domain, its missing parts supplied by reference TRBV5-6 and TRBJ2-3, is DAGVTQSPTHLIKTRGQQVTLRCSPKSGHDTVSWYQQALGQGPQFIFQYYEEEERQRGNFPDRFSGHQFPNYSSELNVNALLLGDSALYLCASSNRQVTSLDTQYFGPGTRLTVL.

This chain links TRBV7-9 with TRBJ2-1; perhaps TRBD2 as D (5 bases). The CDR3 length is 12 residues. Per the germline V gene, CDR1 is SEHNR and CDR2 is FQNEAQ (reference sequence). V shed 5 bases and J shed 15 bases, with 17 bases lying between them. CDR3 in DNA: TGTGCCAGCAGCCTTAGCGATGGGATGTGGTTCTTC. Protein product: CASSLSDGMWFF.

The V call is TRBV11-2, the J call TRBJ1-1, with a tentative D call TRBD1 (5 bases). The germline gives CDR1 SGHAT, CDR2 FQNNGV. This CDR3 region has 14 residues. V lost 3 bases to trimming and J lost 2 bases, with 10 bases between them. The CDR3 sequence is CASSLRGVNTEAFF. CDR3 DNA: TGTGCCAGCAGCTTGCGGGGGGTTAACACTGAAGCTTTCTTT.

The V and J genes are TRBV5-4 and TRBJ1-6; 7 bases map to TRBD1. CDR1 SGHNT and CDR2 YYREEE come from the germline V gene (reference sequence). V dropped 1 base and J dropped 6; count of bases not matched to a gene: 10. The CDR3 contains 17 residues. The CDR3 is CASSLLRDSSSNSPLHF. The CDR3 region has the DNA TGTGCCAGCAGCTTGCTCCGGGACAGTTCTTCTAATTCACCCCTCCACTTT.

The V and J genes are TRBV11-2 and TRBJ1-2; tentatively, D is TRBD1 (5 bases). Germline V lookup: CDR1 SGHAT, CDR2 FQNNGV. The CDR3 consists of 13 residues. V lost 2 bases and J 8 bases, leaving 12 bases between the germline ends. The CDR3 reads CASSLQQELGYTF. CDR3 coding DNA: TGTGCCAGCAGCTTACAACAGGAGTTAGGCTACACCTTC.

The rearrangement joins TRBV29-1 to TRBJ2-7; D perhaps matches TRBD1 (5 bases). The CDR3 extends over 12 amino acids. CDR1 is SQVTM and CDR2 is ANQGSEA in the germline V gene. The germline V and J ends were trimmed by 0 bases and 3 bases, with 6 bases remaining between them. The CDR3 sequence is CSVEDRDYEQYF. The CDR3 DNA is TGCAGCGTTGAAGACAGGGACTACGAGCAGTACTTC.

The CDR3: CASSSGQSGGYTF. The CDR3 region has the DNA TGTGCCAGCAGCTCCGGACAGTCTGGGGGCTACACCTTC. This chain links TRBV3-1 (or the pseudogene TRBV3-2) with TRBJ1-2; the D gene is possibly TRBD1 (6 bases). V was shortened by 5 bases and J by 8 bases, with 15 bases between the two germline ends. This CDR3 contains 13 residues. Germline V CDR1 and CDR2: LGHDT, YNNKEL (reference sequence).

This clone was observed a handful of times. The chain couples TRBV13 to TRBJ1-6; 9 nucleotides match TRBD1. CDR3 length equals 16 residues. The trim removed 2 bases at V and 8 bases at J, leaving 7 bases unmatched. In germline, CDR1 is PRHDT, CDR2 FYEKMQ (reference sequence). CDR3 DNA: TGTGCCAGCAGCTTACTTCAGGGACAGGGATATTCACCCCTCCACTTT. Translating gives CASSLLQGQGYSPLHF.

J is TRBJ2-3 and V is TRBV27, with 7 bases lining up with TRBD2. The trim removed 5 bases at V and 0 bases at J, leaving 8 bases unmatched. CDR1 and CDR2 (germline): MNHEY, SMNVEV (reference sequence). The CDR3 totals 16 residues. CDR3 protein: CASSRTWRGSTDTQYF. Here the CDR3 DNA reads TGTGCCAGCAGTCGCACTTGGCGGGGGAGCACAGATACGCAGTATTTT.

The chain uses TRBV7-8 and TRBJ1-5; 8 nucleotides align to TRBD1. This CDR3 comprises 15 residues. V shed 5 bases and J 3 bases; nucleotides not matched to a gene: 6. From germline, CDR1 is SGHVS and CDR2 FQNEAQ. CDR3 loop: CASSLQGGVNQPQHF. CDR3 nucleotides: TGTGCCAGCAGCCTACAGGGGGGTGTCAATCAGCCCCAGCATTTT. The full variable domain, in which reference TRBV7-8 and TRBJ1-5 provide the parts outside the CDR3, is GAGVSQSPRYKVAKRGQDVALRCDPISGHVSLFWYQQALGQGPEFLTYFQNEAQLDKSGLPSDRFFAERPEGSVSTLKIQRTQQEDSAVYLCASSLQGGVNQPQHFGDGTRLSIL.

The V gene is TRBV13, the J gene TRBJ2-3; no clear D gene. Trimming stripped 5 bases from V and 6 bases from J, with 18 bases between. The CDR3 has 15 residues. Per the germline V gene, CDR1 is PRHDT and CDR2 is FYEKMQ (reference sequence). CDR3 region: CASSLVGRESDTQYF. The CDR3 DNA is TGTGCCAGCAGCCTGGTGGGCCGCGAATCCGATACGCAGTATTTT. The full variable domain, in which reference TRBV13 and TRBJ2-3 provide the parts outside the CDR3, is AAGVIQSPRHLIKEKRETATLKCYPIPRHDTVYWYQQGPGQDPQFLISFYEKMQSDKGSIPDRFSAQQFSDYHSELNMSSLELGDSALYFCASSLVGRESDTQYFGPGTRLTVL.

V gene TRBV28 combines with J gene TRBJ2-5; 12 bases fit TRBD2. V shed 6 bases, J shed 5 bases, and the junction held 10 bases outside the gene matches. The CDR3 is 16 residues long. Germline lookup yields CDR1 MDHEN and CDR2 SYDVKM. The CDR3 DNA sequence: TGTGCCAGCAGCATACTAGCGGGGGGAACAGTGGAGACCCAGTACTTC. It translates to CASSILAGGTVETQYF. Variable domain in full (rest from reference TRBV28 and TRBJ2-5): DVKVTQSSRYLVKRTGEKVFLECVQDMDHENMFWYRQDPGLGLRLIYFSYDVKMKEKGDIPEGYSVSREKKERFSLILESASTNQTSMYLCASSILAGGTVETQYFGPGTRLLVL.

This clone was detected a few times. The rearrangement links TRBV18 to TRBJ1-2, with 12 bases identical to TRBD1. The CDR3 totals 15 residues. V trimming: 3 bases; J trimming: 4 bases; junction bases outside the gene matches: 3. The germline V gene has CDR1 KGHSH and CDR2 LQKENI. The CDR3 region is CASSPGTGGVYGYTF. The CDR3 nucleotides read TGTGCCAGCTCACCCGGGACAGGGGGCGTCTATGGCTACACCTTC.

This chain connects TRBV7-6 to TRBJ2-7; 11 nucleotides match TRBD1. Germline CDR1 and CDR2: SGHVS and FNYEAQ. The length of the CDR3 is 16 residues. V shed 1 base and J 4 bases; nucleotides not matched to a gene: 6. The CDR3 spells CASSLGRTGGRYEQYF. CDR3 bases: TGTGCCAGCAGCTTAGGACGGACAGGGGGCCGGTACGAGCAGTACTTC.

The rearrangement uses TRBV7-8 and TRBJ2-3; 7 positions agree with TRBD1. After removal of 3 bases from V and 2 bases from J, the junction contained 8 bases not matched to a gene. Germline V lookup: CDR1 SGHVS, CDR2 FQNEAQ. The CDR3 length is 16 residues. The CDR3 DNA follows: TGTGCCAGCAGCTTTAAGCAGGGGGTCCCCACAGATACGCAGTATTTT. Translating gives CASSFKQGVPTDTQYF.

This clone was observed a handful of times. DNA of the CDR3: TGCAGCGTCCTAGCGGGCCCCTCCTACGAGCAGTACTTC. This gives the protein CSVLAGPSYEQYF. The V gene is TRBV29-1, the J gene TRBJ2-7, with 8 bases that match TRBD2. The ends lost 6 bases at V and 0 bases at J; junction bases unmatched: 4. Germline V gene data show CDR1 as SQVTM and CDR2 as ANQGSEA. CDR3 length: 13 amino acids.

This clone appeared once. The chain employs TRBV27 and TRBJ1-3; 7 nucleotides line up with TRBD1. The CDR3 runs 15 residues. Looked up from germline, CDR1 is MNHEY and CDR2 is SMNVEV (reference sequence). The J segment lost 0 bases and the V segment lost 6 bases, leaving 5 bases of the junction unmatched. The CDR3 sequence: CASSPGGFSGNTIYF. CDR3 DNA: TGTGCCAGCAGCCCAGGGGGGTTCTCTGGAAACACCATATATTTT.

This chain connects TRBV7-8 to TRBJ1-5, with D tentatively TRBD1 (5 bases). The CDR3 contains 15 residues. CDR1 is SGHVS and CDR2 is FQNEAQ in the germline V gene. With 3 bases removed from V and 2 bases from J, the gap between germline ends came to 11 bases. The CDR3 DNA reads as TGTGCCAGCAGCTTGGGACTGAATCGCAATCAGCCCCAGCATTTT. Amino acid sequence: CASSLGLNRNQPQHF. The whole variable domain, remainder taken from reference TRBV7-8 and TRBJ1-5, is GAGVSQSPRYKVAKRGQDVALRCDPISGHVSLFWYQQALGQGPEFLTYFQNEAQLDKSGLPSDRFFAERPEGSVSTLKIQRTQQEDSAVYLCASSLGLNRNQPQHFGDGTRLSIL.